The clone carrying this TCR beta chain was detected only a few times. Its matching antigen is unknown. Other DNA sequences in the sample encode the same CDR3. Sequencing used immunoSEQ multiplex PCR; TCRdb keeps in-frame clones, though not all of them. This sample yields approximately 340,000 clones, of which 90% to 95% are seen a single time; about 3.9% belongs to the top ten. Germline V CDR1 and CDR2: LNHDA, SQIVND (reference sequence). V lost 1 base to trimming and J lost 0 bases, with 4 bases between them. The CDR3 is 13 residues long. The data stem from a study of Ad26.COV2.S vaccination and SARS-CoV-2 variants. Overall study results and limits: It was found that vaccine and placebo recipients had similar non-spike TCR breadth.

The sequence was obtained from a human donor who had recovered from COVID-19. The sample here was peripheral blood, taken after recovery from COVID-19. This rearrangement joins TRBV19 to TRBJ2-7; D remains ambiguous. This CDR3 reads CASSIGISYEQYF. The DNA for the CDR3 is TGTGCCAGTAGTATAGGAATCTCCTACGAGCAGTACTTC.